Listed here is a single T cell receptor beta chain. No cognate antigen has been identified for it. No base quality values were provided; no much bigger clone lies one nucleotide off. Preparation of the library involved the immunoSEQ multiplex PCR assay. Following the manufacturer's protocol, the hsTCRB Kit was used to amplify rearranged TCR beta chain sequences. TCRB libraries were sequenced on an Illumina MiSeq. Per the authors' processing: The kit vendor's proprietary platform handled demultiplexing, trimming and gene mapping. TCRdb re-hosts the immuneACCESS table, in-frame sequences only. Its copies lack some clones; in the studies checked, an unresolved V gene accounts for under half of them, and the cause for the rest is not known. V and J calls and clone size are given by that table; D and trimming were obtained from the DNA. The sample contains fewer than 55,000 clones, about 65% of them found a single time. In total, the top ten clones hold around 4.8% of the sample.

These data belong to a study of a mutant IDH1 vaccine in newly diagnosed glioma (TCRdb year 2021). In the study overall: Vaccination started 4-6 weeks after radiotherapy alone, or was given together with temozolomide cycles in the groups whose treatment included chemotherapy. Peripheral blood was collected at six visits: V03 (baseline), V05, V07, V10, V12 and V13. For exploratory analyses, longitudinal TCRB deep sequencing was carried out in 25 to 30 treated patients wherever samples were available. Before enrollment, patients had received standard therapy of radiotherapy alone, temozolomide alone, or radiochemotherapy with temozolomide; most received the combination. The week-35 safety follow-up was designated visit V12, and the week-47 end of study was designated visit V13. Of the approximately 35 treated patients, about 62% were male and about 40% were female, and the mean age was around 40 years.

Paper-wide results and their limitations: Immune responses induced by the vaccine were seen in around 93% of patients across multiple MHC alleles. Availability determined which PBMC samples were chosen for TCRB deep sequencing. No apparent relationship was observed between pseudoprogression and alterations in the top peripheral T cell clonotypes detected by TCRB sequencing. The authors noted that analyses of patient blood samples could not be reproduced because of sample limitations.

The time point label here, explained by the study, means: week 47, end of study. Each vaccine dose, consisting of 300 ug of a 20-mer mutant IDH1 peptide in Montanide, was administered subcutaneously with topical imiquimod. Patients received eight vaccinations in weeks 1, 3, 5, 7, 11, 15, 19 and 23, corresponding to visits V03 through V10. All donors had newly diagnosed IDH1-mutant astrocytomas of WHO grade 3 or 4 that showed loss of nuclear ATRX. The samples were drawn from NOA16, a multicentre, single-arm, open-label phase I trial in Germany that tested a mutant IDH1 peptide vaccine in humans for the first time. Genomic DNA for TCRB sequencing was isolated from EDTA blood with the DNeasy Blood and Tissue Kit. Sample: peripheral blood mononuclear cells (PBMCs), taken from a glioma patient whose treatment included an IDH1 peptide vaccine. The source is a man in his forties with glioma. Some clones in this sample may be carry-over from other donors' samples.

The CDR3 reads as follows: CASRPYTRATNYGYTF. The DNA sequence is given as TGTGCCAGCAGACCTTACACGAGAGCGACTAACTATGGCTACACCTTC. This sequence uses TRBV5-6 and TRBJ1-2, with the D gene too uncertain to name. Between the V and J ends, shortened by 5 bases and 0 bases respectively, the junction contains 17 bases. In the germline V gene, CDR1 corresponds to SGHDT and CDR2 to YYEEEE. Spanning cysteine to phenylalanine, the CDR3 consists of 16 amino acids. Only the CDR3 region is kept as DNA, spanning 48 bases read in frame from base 1.